Following are 30 T cell receptor beta chains from one sample sequenced in a study of blood T cell repertoires in COVID-19. TCRdb keeps only in-frame clones here, not all; method: immunoSEQ multiplex PCR. The sample holds 250,000 to 350,000 clones, over 75% seen once. Sequences were obtained from peripheral blood. Every receptor here comes from a woman aged 60-75 years with acute or convalescent COVID-19.

The rearrangement joins TRBV3-1 (or the pseudogene TRBV3-2) to TRBJ2-3; D unclear. CDR3 length: 16 amino acids. Germline assignment: CDR1 LGHDT and CDR2 YNNKEL (reference sequence). V lost 4 bases, J lost 2 bases, and 16 bases lay in between. DNA of the CDR3: TGTGCCAGCAGCCCTAAACGAGTCCGAGTCACAGATACGCAGTATTTT. This gives the protein CASSPKRVRVTDTQYF.

CDR3 coding DNA: TGTGCCAGCAGTTTCGGACAGTATGGCTACACCTTC. It encodes CASSFGQYGYTF. This chain connects TRBV28 to TRBJ1-2; weak D call: TRBD1 (6 bases). The CDR3 consists of 12 residues. Per the germline V gene, CDR1 is MDHEN and CDR2 is SYDVKM. Deletions cut 3 bases from V and 5 bases from J, with 7 bases between.

The chain has TRBV27 and TRBJ2-7; tentative D call: TRBD1 (5 bases). This CDR3 has 13 residues. V was clipped by 5 bases and J by 7 bases, with 15 bases between them. The V gene's germline CDR1 is MNHEY and CDR2 SMNVEV (reference sequence). CDR3 nucleotide sequence: TGTGCCAGCAGTCTCAATCAGGGTGCAGAGCAGTACTTC. Translating gives CASSLNQGAEQYF.

This chain joins TRBV19 and TRBJ2-2, with D possibly being TRBD2 (6 bases). The germline V gene encodes CDR1 LNHDA and CDR2 SQIVND (reference sequence). The V end was cut by 7 bases, the J end by 1 base, with 10 bases between. The CDR3 extends over 14 amino acids. CDR3 sequence: CASNNGGNTGELFF. The CDR3 coding sequence is TGTGCCAGTAATAACGGGGGGAACACCGGGGAGCTGTTTTTT.

The chain joins TRBV29-1 to TRBJ1-1, with D possibly matching TRBD1 (5 bases). Trimming removed 2 bases from V and 0 bases from J, with 10 bases in between. Germline CDR1 and CDR2: SQVTM and ANQGSEA. CDR3 length: 14 amino acids. As DNA, the CDR3 is TGCAGCGTTGAAACAGGACGAATGAACACTGAAGCTTTCTTT. Translated, it gives CSVETGRMNTEAFF.

This chain uses TRBV6-2 or TRBV6-3 with TRBJ1-3, with a possible D match to TRBD1 (6 bases). This CDR3 region has 15 residues. Germline loops: CDR1 MNHEY, CDR2 SVGEGT. The germline V and J ends were trimmed by 6 bases and 0 bases, with 12 bases remaining between them. CDR3 DNA sequence: TGTGCCAGCAGCCGGGACACCAGCTCTGGAAACACCATATATTTT. Translating gives CASSRDTSSGNTIYF.

This rearrangement joins TRBV19 to TRBJ1-5; D is perhaps TRBD1 (6 bases). Trimming left V 3 bases short and J 2 bases short, with 14 bases between. Germline CDR1 and CDR2: LNHDA and SQIVND (reference sequence). The CDR3 length is 16 residues. Written as DNA, the CDR3 is TGTGCCAGTAGTATGGGCCAGGGGTCGGGCAATCAGCCCCAGCATTTT. Protein: CASSMGQGSGNQPQHF. The full variable domain, rest sourced from reference TRBV19 and TRBJ1-5, is DGGITQSPKYLFRKEGQNVTLSCEQNLNHDAMYWYRQDPGQGLRLIYYSQIVNDFQKGDIAEGYSVSREKKESFPLTVTSAQKNPTAFYLCASSMGQGSGNQPQHFGDGTRLSIL.

CDR3 residues: CASSWTGYGYTF. DNA of the CDR3: TGTGCCAGCAGTTGGACAGGCTATGGCTACACCTTC. V gene TRBV12-3 or TRBV12-4 combines with J gene TRBJ1-2; 7 nucleotides line up with TRBD1. V shed 4 bases and J 4 bases; nucleotides not matched to a gene: 0. The CDR3 covers 12 residues.

The rearrangement joins TRBV18 to TRBJ1-1, with TRBD1 identical over 7 bases. The V segment lost 1 base and the J segment 4 bases; nucleotides outside the gene matches: 3. Germline values: CDR1 KGHSH, CDR2 LQKENI. The CDR3 is 14 amino acids. In DNA, the CDR3 is TGTGCCAGCTCACCACGACAGGGACGCACTGAAGCTTTCTTT. Its translation: CASSPRQGRTEAFF.

This rearrangement joins TRBV7-2 to TRBJ2-1; no firm D call. Germline V gene lookup returns CDR1 SGHTA and CDR2 FQGNSA. The CDR3 covers 15 residues. V was trimmed by 0 bases and J by 3 bases, leaving 9 bases between them. In DNA, the CDR3 is TGTGCCAGCAGCTTAGCGCGCGACTTCTACAATGAGCAGTTCTTC. As protein: CASSLARDFYNEQFF.

This chain connects TRBV27 to TRBJ1-1; TRBD1 is a possible D gene (5 bases). Trimming removed 4 bases at V and 12 bases at J, with 12 bases between. The CDR3 loop spans 11 amino acids. Germline V gene data show CDR1 as MNHEY and CDR2 as SMNVEV (reference sequence). The CDR3 sequence is CASSSIRGTFF. The CDR3 DNA reads TGTGCCAGCAGTTCCATACGGGGGACTTTCTTT.

The chain couples TRBV18 to TRBJ1-4; no reliable D call. Per germline, CDR1 KGHSH and CDR2 LQKENI. V lost 3 bases, J lost 0 bases, and 11 bases lay in between. This CDR3 contains 16 residues. CDR3 bases: TGTGCCAGCTCACCCCTAGGATTCCCAACTAATGAAAAACTGTTTTTT. The encoded protein is CASSPLGFPTNEKLFF. Variable domain in full (rest from reference TRBV18 and TRBJ1-4): NAGVMQNPRHLVRRRGQEARLRCSPMKGHSHVYWYRQLPEEGLKFMVYLQKENIIDESGMPKERFSAEFPKEGPSILRIQQVVRGDSAAYFCASSPLGFPTNEKLFFGSGTQLSVL.

This clone came up once. The V gene is TRBV6-5, the J gene TRBJ1-2, with 8 bases fitting TRBD1. The germline V gene encodes CDR1 MNHEY and CDR2 SVGAGI. This CDR3 is 13 amino acids long. The trim removed 6 bases at V and 7 bases at J, leaving 7 bases unmatched. For the CDR3, the DNA is TGTGCCAGCAGCCTCAGGGGGCTGGGTGGCTACACCTTC. It is translated as CASSLRGLGGYTF.

V and J are TRBV28 and TRBJ1-4; weak D call: TRBD1 (5 bases). The CDR3 runs to 14 residues. CDR1 and CDR2 (germline): MDHEN, SYDVKM. V lost 3 bases, J lost 10 bases, and 15 bases lay in between. The CDR3 reads CASSFIGPGGKLFF. The CDR3 DNA sequence: TGTGCCAGCAGTTTCATTGGACCCGGGGGAAAACTGTTTTTT.

This clone was observed a handful of times. The V call is TRBV4-3, the J call TRBJ1-1; 7 bases fit TRBD1. CDR1 is LGHNA and CDR2 is YSLEER in the germline V gene. V shed 0 bases and J 4 bases; nucleotides not matched to a gene: 5. The CDR3 runs 15 residues. The CDR3 DNA reads TGCGCCAGCAGCCAAGATTGGCAGGGGGGCACTGAAGCTTTCTTT. Translation: CASSQDWQGGTEAFF.

This chain joins TRBV28 and TRBJ1-4; 11 nucleotides agree with TRBD1. Looked up from germline, CDR1 is MDHEN and CDR2 is SYDVKM. The length of the CDR3 is 16 residues. The V and J ends lost 6 bases and 7 bases, in that order; junction bases with no gene match: 10. CDR3 nucleotides: TGTGCCAGCAGAGGACAGGGGGCGCTTACTGTTGAAAAACTGTTTTTT. It translates to CASRGQGALTVEKLFF.

The chain has TRBV7-9 and TRBJ2-3, with D tentatively TRBD1 (5 bases). The V end lost 1 base, the J end lost 2 bases, and 10 bases lay between the germline ends. The CDR3 is 15 residues long. Germline assignment: CDR1 SEHNR and CDR2 FQNEAQ (reference sequence). CDR3 bases: TGTGCCAGCAGCTTAGGGGGCGGTCTCACAGATACGCAGTATTTT. Translating it yields CASSLGGGLTDTQYF.

J is TRBJ1-5 and V is TRBV28; D possibly corresponds to TRBD1 (5 bases). In germline, CDR1 is MDHEN, CDR2 SYDVKM. V dropped 2 bases and J dropped 7 bases, with 12 bases sitting between them. The CDR3 runs 14 residues. CDR3 in amino acids: CASSLSRTLQPQHF. CDR3 DNA: TGTGCCAGCAGTTTAAGCAGGACACTCCAGCCCCAGCATTTT.

The chain recombines TRBV2 with TRBJ2-7, with 9 positions matching TRBD1. The CDR3 runs to 13 residues. Germline trimming cut 7 bases from V and 2 bases from J; bases unmatched to any gene: 3. CDR1 is SNHLY and CDR2 is FYNNEI in the germline V gene. The CDR3 loop is CASTRQGAYEQYF. CDR3 coding DNA: TGTGCCAGCACCCGACAGGGGGCCTACGAGCAGTACTTC.

The table lists this clone with a count of one. The chain links TRBV5-1 to TRBJ2-6, with 9 bases fitting TRBD1. The CDR3 spans 17 residues. Germline-derived CDR1 and CDR2 are SGHRS and YFSETQ. V dropped 4 bases and J dropped 2; count of bases not matched to a gene: 7. CDR3 region: CASSGGTGRPGANVLTF. The CDR3 bases are TGCGCCAGCAGCGGAGGGACAGGGAGGCCTGGGGCCAACGTCCTGACTTTC. The complete variable domain, with remaining parts taken from reference TRBV5-1 and TRBJ2-6, reads KAGVTQTPRYLIKTRGQQVTLSCSPISGHRSVSWYQQTPGQGLQFLFEYFSETQRNKGNFPGRFSGRQFSNSRSEMNVSTLELGDSALYLCASSGGTGRPGANVLTFGAGSRLTVL.

This chain links TRBV28 with TRBJ2-5; TRBD2 aligns across 13 bases. The CDR3 consists of 20 residues. V shed 3 bases and J 1 base; nucleotides not matched to a gene: 14. Germline V gene lookup returns CDR1 MDHEN and CDR2 SYDVKM. This CDR3 reads CASSLPDWTSGGLVQETQYF. The CDR3 nucleotides read TGTGCCAGCAGTTTGCCCGACTGGACTAGCGGGGGCCTGGTCCAAGAGACCCAGTACTTC.

The chain recombines TRBV7-2 with TRBJ2-3; TRBD1 matches 7 bases. V trimming: 5 bases; J trimming: 1 base; junction bases outside the gene matches: 6. The CDR3 consists of 15 residues. Germline assignment: CDR1 SGHTA and CDR2 FQGNSA. CDR3: CASSPRQGGTDTQYF. The CDR3 coding sequence is TGTGCCAGCAGCCCCAGACAGGGTGGCACAGATACGCAGTATTTT. Drawing the rest from reference TRBV7-2 and TRBJ2-3, the complete variable domain is GAGVSQSPSNKVTEKGKDVELRCDPISGHTALYWYRQSLGQGLEFLIYFQGNSAPDKSGLPSDRFSAERTGGSVSTLTIQRTQQEDSAVYLCASSPRQGGTDTQYFGPGTRLTVL.

The rearrangement joins TRBV5-1 to TRBJ2-3; a possible D gene is TRBD2 (7 bases). The length of the CDR3 is 14 residues. The V gene's germline CDR1 is SGHRS and CDR2 YFSETQ. Trimming took off 4 bases at V and 5 bases at J, with 14 bases between the two ends. CDR3 bases: TGCGCCAGCAGCCCCCAGGGGAGGGTAGATACGCAGTATTTT. It translates to CASSPQGRVDTQYF.

The chain carries TRBV6-5 and TRBJ1-1; D gene unclear. The CDR3 length is 14 residues. From germline, CDR1 is MNHEY and CDR2 SVGAGI. The V end lost 6 bases, the J end lost 1 base, and 12 bases lay between the germline ends. CDR3 sequence: CASRSISGNTEAFF. For the CDR3, the DNA is TGTGCCAGCAGATCAATTTCCGGGAACACTGAAGCTTTCTTT.

The chain combines TRBV29-1 with TRBJ1-5; 9 nucleotides align to TRBD1. CDR3 length: 13 residues. The J segment lost 2 bases and the V segment lost 6 bases, leaving 2 bases of the junction unmatched. The germline V gene encodes CDR1 SQVTM and CDR2 ANQGSEA. The CDR3 is CSVGQGRNQPQHF. The DNA of the CDR3 is TGCAGCGTCGGACAGGGGCGCAATCAGCCCCAGCATTTT.

On this clone: Other DNA variants within this sample encode the same CDR3. This rearrangement joins TRBV7-3 to TRBJ2-5; TRBD2 aligns across 12 bases. The J segment lost 2 bases and the V segment lost 5 bases, leaving 6 bases of the junction unmatched. Germline V gives CDR1 SGHTA, CDR2 FQGTGA. The CDR3 length is 16 residues. CDR3 protein: CASSAPGLAGQETQYF. In nucleotides, the CDR3 is TGTGCCAGCAGCGCCCCGGGACTAGCGGGTCAAGAGACCCAGTACTTC.

The chain couples TRBV9 to TRBJ1-3, with 7 bases lining up with TRBD1. The CDR3 covers 16 residues. Germline lookup yields CDR1 SGDLS and CDR2 YYNGEE. Trimming at V came to 3 bases and at J to 3 bases, leaving 9 bases not matched to a gene. The CDR3 coding sequence is TGTGCCAGCAGCGCCTCGGGGACAGAACTTGGAAACACCATATATTTT. It translates to CASSASGTELGNTIYF.

This chain joins TRBV9 and TRBJ2-7; possible D gene TRBD1, 6 bases. V lost 0 bases, J lost 3 bases, and 13 bases lay in between. The germline CDR1 and CDR2 sequences are SGDLS and YYNGEE. CDR3 size: 15 residues. Here the CDR3 reads CASSVAQTGIYEQYF. The CDR3 DNA sequence: TGTGCCAGCAGCGTAGCTCAAACAGGGATCTACGAGCAGTACTTC.

The genes are TRBV2 and TRBJ2-2; 10 bases align to TRBD2. CDR3 length equals 13 residues. Trimming took 4 bases from V and 8 from J; bases not matched to a gene: 1. Germline V lookup: CDR1 SNHLY, CDR2 FYNNEI. The CDR3 loop is CASSALAGGELFF. For the CDR3, the DNA is TGTGCCAGCAGTGCACTAGCGGGAGGGGAGCTGTTTTTT.

The CDR3, as DNA: TGTGCCAGCAAGCCCGGGACAGTGAACACTGAAGCTTTCTTT. This encodes CASKPGTVNTEAFF. This chain uses TRBV25-1 with TRBJ1-1, with 7 nucleotides matching TRBD1. Trimming cost V 7 bases and J 0 bases; bases outside gene matches: 5. The CDR3 covers 14 residues. From germline, CDR1 is MGHDK and CDR2 SYGVNS.